The 27 T cell receptor beta chains below were found in one sample sequenced in a study of Ad26.COV2.S vaccination and SARS-CoV-2 variants. Assay used: immunoSEQ multiplex PCR; TCRdb lists only in-frame clones, some missing. The table lists hundreds of thousands of clones, approximately 90% of them singletons. Treatment: 15 to 20 received Ad26.COV2.S at low or high dose, single or two shots; 5 received placebo; per-sample allocation not given. Vaccine and placebo recipients were sampled on day 63 after the first injection. The sequenced sample was peripheral blood, obtained in a trial of Ad26.COV2.S vaccine versus placebo. These receptors originate from a person between 18 and 60 years old who received the Ad26.COV2.S COVID-19 vaccine or a placebo.

The chain has TRBV19 and TRBJ1-1; D not resolved. From germline, CDR1 is LNHDA and CDR2 SQIVND (reference sequence). The V end was cut by 4 bases, the J end by 1 base, with 19 bases between. The CDR3 has 17 amino acids. The CDR3 region is CASSTKGARTTNTEAFF. DNA of the CDR3: TGTGCCAGTAGTACAAAGGGTGCGCGGACCACGAACACTGAAGCTTTCTTT.

The CDR3 reads CASSLEISTGNTIYF. DNA of the CDR3: TGCGCCAGCAGCTTGGAAATATCAACTGGAAACACCATATATTTT. The chain couples TRBV5-1 to TRBJ1-3; D unresolved. The CDR3 runs 15 residues. Germline V lookup: CDR1 SGHRS, CDR2 YFSETQ. V gave up 0 bases and J gave up 2 bases, with 9 bases separating them.

CDR3 nucleotides: TGTGCCAGTAGTCTCTCCCCGGCCTACGAGCAGTACTTC. Protein product: CASSLSPAYEQYF. V is TRBV19 and J is TRBJ2-7; D ambiguous. Trimming shortened V by 5 bases and J by 2 bases, and 10 bases separated the two germline ends. CDR3 length: 13 amino acids. Germline V gene sequence: CDR1 LNHDA, CDR2 SQIVND (reference sequence).

The chain carries TRBV7-6 and TRBJ1-3; the D is unclear. Trimming stripped 1 base from V and 0 bases from J, with 10 bases between. CDR3 length: 16 amino acids. In germline, CDR1 is SGHVS, CDR2 FNYEAQ. DNA of the CDR3: TGTGCCAGCAGCTTAGAACGGCACAACTCTGGAAACACCATATATTTT. This translates into CASSLERHNSGNTIYF.

CDR3 DNA sequence: TGTGCCAGTAGTGCTGGACGGAGGAACACTGAAGCTTTCTTT. Its translation: CASSAGRRNTEAFF. The chain combines TRBV19 with TRBJ1-1; D gene unclear. Germline CDR1 is LNHDA and CDR2 is SQIVND (reference sequence). V was cut by 5 bases and J by 1 base, with 11 bases left in between. This CDR3 has 14 residues.

This clone was recorded once. The CDR3 sequence is CARCFLGQGIWTGELFF. Here the CDR3 DNA reads TGTGCCAGGTGTTTTTTAGGACAGGGCATTTGGACCGGGGAGCTGTTTTTT. This chain connects TRBV2 to TRBJ2-2; TRBD1 aligns across 8 bases. CDR3 length equals 17 residues. Germline V lookup: CDR1 SNHLY, CDR2 FYNNEI. V shed 9 bases and J 5 bases; nucleotides not matched to a gene: 17. Full variable domain (missing parts from reference TRBV2 and TRBJ2-2): EPEVTQTPSHQVTQMGQEVILRCVPISNHLYFYWYRQILGQKVEFLVSFYNNEISEKSEIFDDQFSVERPDGSNFTLKIRSTKLEDSAMYFCARCFLGQGIWTGELFFGEGSRLTVL.

This clone came up a few times. This chain connects TRBV9 to TRBJ2-7; D might be TRBD1 or TRBD2, each matching 5 bases. V lost 3 bases to trimming and J lost 1 base, with 20 bases between them. This CDR3 spans 17 amino acids. Germline V gene sequence: CDR1 SGDLS, CDR2 YYNGEE. DNA of the CDR3: TGTGCCAGCAGCGGGGGGTTTTCCTACGAGCATTCCTACGAGCAGTACTTC. This codes for CASSGGFSYEHSYEQYF.

The chain links TRBV14 to TRBJ2-1; TRBD1 is a possible D gene (6 bases). V lost 2 bases to trimming and J lost 8 bases, with 16 bases between them. CDR3 length equals 15 residues. Germline-derived CDR1 and CDR2 are SGHDN and FVKESK. In DNA form, the CDR3 reads TGTGCCAGCAGCCAATCTCAGGGGTCGGTTCATGAGCAGTTCTTC. This translates into CASSQSQGSVHEQFF.

J is TRBJ1-1 and V is TRBV28; 8 bases match TRBD1. The germline V gene encodes CDR1 MDHEN and CDR2 SYDVKM. This CDR3 spans 17 amino acids. V shed 2 bases, J shed 2 bases, and the junction held 10 bases outside the gene matches. The CDR3 DNA reads as TGTGCCAGCAGTTTAGTCTGGACAGGGTTCAAAAACACTGAAGCTTTCTTT. It codes for CASSLVWTGFKNTEAFF.

The chain has TRBV6-2 or TRBV6-3 and TRBJ2-1; 10 positions agree with TRBD1. From germline, CDR1 is MNHEY and CDR2 SVGEGT. CDR3 length: 14 residues. The ends lost 2 bases at V and 6 bases at J; junction bases unmatched: 1. The CDR3 DNA follows: TGTGCCAGCAGTTACCGGACAGGGGGCAATGAGCAGTTCTTC. Amino acid sequence: CASSYRTGGNEQFF.

J is TRBJ2-1 and V is TRBV28; 10 bases are shared with TRBD2. The V and J ends lost 3 bases and 9 bases, in that order; junction bases with no gene match: 8. The CDR3 has 15 amino acids. Germline V gene lookup returns CDR1 MDHEN and CDR2 SYDVKM. The CDR3 nucleotides read TGTGCCAGCAGTTTTTGGCTAGCGGGAGCTGGTGAGCAGTTCTTC. It is translated as CASSFWLAGAGEQFF.

V gene TRBV10-3 combines with J gene TRBJ1-3; D is unresolved. There are 16 residues in the CDR3. Per the germline V gene, CDR1 is ENHRY and CDR2 is SYGVKD. V lost 2 bases, J lost 2 bases, and 13 bases lay in between. The chain's CDR3 is CAISEAGRWPGNTIYF. The CDR3 coding sequence is TGTGCCATCAGTGAGGCAGGACGTTGGCCTGGAAACACCATATATTTT.

The V and J genes are TRBV4-2 and TRBJ2-7; no clear D. The CDR3 has 13 amino acids. V lost 0 bases and J lost 4, with 7 bases in between. Per germline, CDR1 LGHNA and CDR2 YNFKEQ. The CDR3 DNA reads as TGTGCCAGCAGCCAAGATTGGCGGTACGAGCAGTACTTC. Residues: CASSQDWRYEQYF.

The genes are TRBV5-5 and TRBJ1-2; D not resolved. CDR1 is SGHKS, CDR2 YYEKEE, per germline (reference sequence). V was pared by 4 bases and J by 2 bases, with 6 bases between. This CDR3 is 12 amino acids long. DNA of the CDR3: TGTGCCAGCAGCCCCCGAAACTATGGCTACACCTTC. Protein sequence: CASSPRNYGYTF.

The chain combines TRBV5-4 with TRBJ2-2; 8 nucleotides align to TRBD1. There are 16 residues in the CDR3. CDR1 and CDR2 from the germline V gene are SGHNT and YYREEE (reference sequence). Trimming took 9 bases from V and 1 from J; bases not matched to a gene: 11. Written as DNA, the CDR3 is TGTGCCATCCATGCCGGGACAGGTCTGAACACCGGGGAGCTGTTTTTT. This translates into CAIHAGTGLNTGELFF.

The chain recombines TRBV3-1 (or the pseudogene TRBV3-2) with TRBJ2-3; no clear D gene. The V end lost 3 bases, the J end lost 6 bases, and 19 bases lay between the germline ends. The CDR3 length is 16 residues. Germline V gene lookup returns CDR1 LGHDT and CDR2 YNNKEL (reference sequence). The CDR3 spells CASSHSQAWALDTQYF. The CDR3 nucleotides read TGTGCCAGCAGCCATTCCCAGGCCTGGGCCCTGGATACGCAGTATTTT.

The chain carries TRBV4-1 and TRBJ2-3, with D unresolved. V gave up 3 bases and J gave up 6 bases, with 13 bases separating them. This CDR3 comprises 14 residues. In germline, CDR1 is MGHRA, CDR2 YSYEKL. The CDR3 DNA is TGCGCCAGCAGCCAGAGGTTAGGCAGGGATACGCAGTATTTT. The encoded protein is CASSQRLGRDTQYF.

The chain recombines TRBV3-1 (or the pseudogene TRBV3-2) with TRBJ2-7; 16 bases line up with TRBD2. Germline lookup yields CDR1 LGHDT and CDR2 YNNKEL (reference sequence). The CDR3 loop spans 20 amino acids. Trimming removed 4 bases from V and 2 bases from J; junction bases left unmatched: 14. CDR3 protein: CASSPSPGTSGRANPYEQYF. The CDR3 nucleotides read TGTGCCAGCAGCCCAAGCCCCGGGACTAGCGGGAGGGCGAACCCCTACGAGCAGTACTTC.

V gene TRBV9 combines with J gene TRBJ1-6; a possible D gene is TRBD1 (6 bases). CDR1 is SGDLS and CDR2 is YYNGEE in the germline V gene. Trimming removed 4 bases at V and 0 bases at J, with 8 bases between. This CDR3 spans 15 amino acids. This CDR3 is CASSTQGSYNSPLHF. As DNA, the CDR3 is TGTGCCAGCAGCACACAGGGCTCCTATAATTCACCCCTCCACTTT.

V gene TRBV18 combines with J gene TRBJ1-4, with D possibly TRBD1 on 5 matching bases. The V and J ends lost 0 bases and 7 bases respectively, with 18 bases between them. CDR1 is KGHSH, CDR2 LQKENI, per germline. The CDR3 covers 17 residues. The CDR3 bases are TGTGCCAGCTCACCACCAAATCTTAACGGGAGGGGTGAAAAACTGTTTTTT. Translating gives CASSPPNLNGRGEKLFF.

The V and J genes are TRBV5-1 and TRBJ2-7; no reliable D call. Trimming shortened V by 2 bases and J by 4 bases, and 13 bases separated the two germline ends. CDR1 and CDR2 from the germline V gene are SGHRS and YFSETQ. This CDR3 is built from 14 residues. The CDR3 spells CASSLGVQRYEQYF. CDR3 coding DNA: TGCGCCAGCAGCTTAGGCGTTCAGAGATACGAGCAGTACTTC.

This chain connects TRBV19 to TRBJ1-4, with 7 bases matching TRBD1. This CDR3 spans 14 amino acids. The V gene's germline CDR1 is LNHDA and CDR2 SQIVND (reference sequence). The V gene end was trimmed by 7 bases and the J gene end by 6 bases; junction bases not matched to a gene: 8. CDR3 nucleotides: TGTGCCAGTACCTTGGGAGGGGGCGATGAAAAACTGTTTTTT. Translated, it gives CASTLGGGDEKLFF.

The chain couples TRBV19 to TRBJ2-7, with 7 bases that match TRBD1. J was trimmed by 4 bases and V by 4 bases; bases with no gene match: 7. The CDR3 covers 14 residues. Germline loops: CDR1 LNHDA, CDR2 SQIVND (reference sequence). The CDR3 region has the DNA TGTGCCAGTAGTACACGACAGGGAGTATACGAGCAGTACTTC. Its protein product is CASSTRQGVYEQYF.

The V call is TRBV5-1, the J call TRBJ2-1; TRBD2 agrees at 9 bases. The J segment lost 0 bases and the V segment lost 2 bases, leaving 9 bases of the junction unmatched. Germline CDR1 is SGHRS and CDR2 is YFSETQ. The CDR3 has 18 amino acids. In nucleotides, the CDR3 is TGCGCCAGCAGCTTAAAAACTAGCGGGCCGAGCTCCTACAATGAGCAGTTCTTC. The encoded protein is CASSLKTSGPSSYNEQFF. Filled out from reference TRBV5-1 and TRBJ2-1, the complete variable domain reads KAGVTQTPRYLIKTRGQQVTLSCSPISGHRSVSWYQQTPGQGLQFLFEYFSETQRNKGNFPGRFSGRQFSNSRSEMNVSTLELGDSALYLCASSLKTSGPSSYNEQFFGPGTRLTVL.

This chain links TRBV29-1 with TRBJ2-7; D uncertain. The germline CDR1 and CDR2 sequences are SQVTM and ANQGSEA. The CDR3 consists of 12 residues. V was clipped by 4 bases and J by 3 bases, with 10 bases between them. In DNA form, the CDR3 reads TGCAGCGTTGGTTCACCTTTCTACGAGCAGTACTTC. It yields the protein CSVGSPFYEQYF.

The V gene is TRBV5-6, the J gene TRBJ2-1; D uncertain. From germline, CDR1 is SGHDT and CDR2 YYEEEE. CDR3 size: 13 residues. V lost 0 bases and J 10 bases, leaving 11 bases between the germline ends. CDR3 nucleotides: TGTGCCAGCAGCTTGGCTCTCGATTCCGAGCAGTTCTTC. Translated: CASSLALDSEQFF.

V is TRBV4-3 and J is TRBJ2-1; 10 bases line up with TRBD2. This CDR3 spans 17 amino acids. Germline V CDR1 and CDR2: LGHNA, YSLEER. With V trimmed by 0 bases and J by 3 bases, 5 bases remained unmatched. The CDR3 spells CASSQDHGLAVYNEQFF. The CDR3 DNA reads TGCGCCAGCAGCCAAGATCATGGACTAGCGGTCTACAATGAGCAGTTCTTC.